This record covers a single TCR beta chain. CDR1 is SQVTM, CDR2 ANQGSEA, per germline. After removal of 1 base from V and 4 bases from J, the junction contained 3 bases not matched to a gene. The CDR3 covers 14 residues. In the source study's methods: Reference gene primer amplification yielded estimated nucleated cell counts. Sequencing was performed with immunoSEQ multiplex PCR; in TCRdb, only in-frame clones are kept and a portion is missing. From that table come the V and J calls and clone size; the DNA was used to work out D and trimming. The data hold 160,000 or so clones, with roughly nine tenths observed a single time. The record originates from a study of blood T cell repertoires in COVID-19. Study details: Sites in the United States, Italy and Spain provided acute and convalescent COVID-19 samples. Sources were T cells, B-cell-depleted T cells, or PBMCs; the material itself was cDNA or gDNA.

This chain links TRBV29-1 with TRBJ2-7; 11 bases align to TRBD2. The specimen was peripheral blood. The TCR was taken from a woman aged 40 to 50 with acute or convalescent COVID-19. The chain's CDR3 is CSVEGLAGGYEQYF. The CDR3 region has the DNA TGCAGCGTTGAAGGCTTAGCGGGGGGGTACGAGCAGTACTTC.